Reported below is one T cell receptor (beta chain). As yet, its antigen is unknown. This entry comes from a study of cytomegalovirus exposure and HLA in healthy donors. The CDR3 totals 13 residues. Germline CDR1 and CDR2: LNHDA and SQIVND (reference sequence). V gave up 7 bases and J gave up 4 bases, with 12 bases separating them. Study-level results: In a later analysis, specific HLA alleles were associated with 15,000 to 20,000 TCR beta sequences at a 0.05 false discovery rate.

Primers for the PCR totalled 60 Vbeta and 13 Jbeta. Here immunoSEQ multiplex PCR was the method, and the copy in TCRdb shows in-frame clones only, minus some. This sample carries some 150,000 clones, over 65% of them seen once, and the ten largest clones take roughly 4%. The receptor was derived from a woman in her thirties or forties in good health and CMV-seronegative. The V call is TRBV19, the J call TRBJ2-3, with a tentative D call TRBD1 (5 bases). What was sequenced was PBMCs. The CDR3 coding sequence is TGTGCCAGTACCTCAGGGCAAGCAGATACGCAGTATTTT. This encodes CASTSGQADTQYF. The full variable domain, in which reference TRBV19 and TRBJ2-3 provide the parts outside the CDR3, is DGGITQSPKYLFRKEGQNVTLSCEQNLNHDAMYWYRQDPGQGLRLIYYSQIVNDFQKGDIAEGYSVSREKKESFPLTVTSAQKNPTAFYLCASTSGQADTQYFGPGTRLTVL.